The present T cell receptor (beta chain) was sequenced within a study of vaccination and CD4 T cells after COVID-19. About the study: Either a CEFX pool, an HIV-1 Nef pool, or no peptide was added to control cultures.

Study outcomes and limitations: Relatively few convalescent patients were studied, without early post-infection timepoints.

Treatment in this sample: roughly 10-day PBMC culture with coronavirus spike peptide pools or control peptides (ViraFEST assay). Researchers collected the unexposed donor's CD4+ T cells before the COVID-19 pandemic (2011-2018). With respect to this clonotype: Its antigen remains unknown.

Germline assignment: CDR1 MNHNS and CDR2 SASEGT. Trimming shortened V by 6 bases and J by 2 bases, and 14 bases separated the two germline ends. The CDR3 covers 14 residues. Cultured CD4+ T cells had their DNA profiled by the Oncomine TCR Beta short-read assay. It was cultured CD4+ T cells from which genomic DNA was extracted. Via MiXCR, TCRdb re-called the PCR reads, giving one row per CDR3 protein. The sample shows roughly 10,000 distinct CDR3 sequences, about 40% of them seen only once. Input material: CD4+ T cells from blood, cultured in vitro. The rearrangement links TRBV6-1 to TRBJ2-7; tentative D call: TRBD1 (6 bases). This clonotype originated in a human donor in good health. The chain's CDR3 is CASRLTGNTYEQYF. The CDR3 DNA follows: TGTGCCAGCAGGCTTACAGGGAACACCTACGAGCAGTACTTC.